The present T cell receptor (beta chain) was sequenced within a study of T cell repertoires in cytomegalovirus infection. Findings and caveats of the study: The study found HLA-C-restricted CMV-specific TCR beta clonotypes dominating the ex vivo response. CMV carriers with the relevant HLA were identified by cumulative public TCR beta family frequency.

MiXCR was run by TCRdb on the reads, yielding one entry per CDR3 protein. The sample has approximately 160,000 distinct CDR3 sequences, more than 15% seen once. About this clonotype: Its antigen remains unknown.

The receptor was derived from a human donor in good health (CMV status not recorded). Some clones in this sample may be carry-over from other donors' samples. Specimen: CD8+ T cells from PBMCs.

CDR3 nucleotide sequence: TGTGCCAGCGCCCGCGACAGCTCCTACAATGAGCAGTTCTTC. Protein: CASARDSSYNEQFF. V and J are TRBV28 and TRBJ2-1, with D perhaps TRBD1 (5 bases). The V and J ends lost 8 bases and 0 bases respectively, with 11 bases between them. Germline CDR1 and CDR2: MDHEN and SYDVKM. The CDR3 runs 14 residues.